The 13 T cell receptor beta chains listed next were all sequenced from one sample in a study of blood T cell repertoires in COVID-19. Sequencing used immunoSEQ multiplex PCR; TCRdb keeps in-frame clones, though not all of them. The table shows 200,000 to 250,000 clones, with 88% occurring only once. The sequencing sample was made of PBMCs or T cells enriched from blood (not recorded which). These TCRs come from a woman younger than 45 who had recovered from COVID-19.

V is TRBV9 and J is TRBJ1-4; a possible D gene is TRBD1 (5 bases). This CDR3 has 15 residues. Trimming cost V 3 bases and J 0 bases, with 9 bases left between them. The germline V gene has CDR1 SGDLS and CDR2 YYNGEE. For the CDR3, the DNA is TGTGCCAGCAGCGAGGGGCCTGCAACTAATGAAAAACTGTTTTTT. It yields the protein CASSEGPATNEKLFF.

The chain employs TRBV5-1 and TRBJ2-7, with 9 bases lining up with TRBD2. The CDR3 runs to 16 residues. V dropped 4 bases and J dropped 0; count of bases not matched to a gene: 8. Germline CDR1 SGHRS, CDR2 YFSETQ. CDR3 amino acids: CASSRISGGSSYEQYF. The CDR3 DNA follows: TGCGCCAGCAGCCGTATCAGCGGGGGGAGCTCCTACGAGCAGTACTTC. The variable domain in full, completed from reference TRBV5-1 and TRBJ2-7, reads KAGVTQTPRYLIKTRGQQVTLSCSPISGHRSVSWYQQTPGQGLQFLFEYFSETQRNKGNFPGRFSGRQFSNSRSEMNVSTLELGDSALYLCASSRISGGSSYEQYFGPGTRLTVT.

V is TRBV7-9 and J is TRBJ1-3, with D possibly TRBD1 on 5 matching bases. CDR1 is SEHNR and CDR2 is FQNEAQ in the germline V gene (reference sequence). The CDR3 contains 14 residues. V dropped 6 bases and J dropped 3 bases, with 12 bases sitting between them. CDR3 amino acids: CASSDSSYGNTIYF. CDR3 bases: TGTGCCAGCAGTGACAGTTCTTATGGAAACACCATATATTTT.

This rearrangement joins TRBV27 to TRBJ1-6, with unresolved D. V was clipped by 3 bases and J by 6 bases, with 9 bases between them. The CDR3 is 14 amino acids. Germline loops: CDR1 MNHEY, CDR2 SMNVEV (reference sequence). DNA of the CDR3: TGTGCCAGCAGTTTCCGGTCATCTAATTCACCCCTCCACTTT. It encodes CASSFRSSNSPLHF.

The table lists this clone with a count of one. The rearrangement joins TRBV4-1 to TRBJ1-3; no clear D gene. The CDR3 spans 16 residues. Germline V gene sequence: CDR1 MGHRA, CDR2 YSYEKL. V lost 3 bases and J lost 4, with 16 bases in between. The CDR3 here is CASSHPPSQAGNTIYF. Here the CDR3 DNA reads TGCGCCAGCAGCCACCCTCCAAGTCAGGCGGGAAACACCATATATTTT.

CDR3 bases: TGCGCCAGCAGCTCGGGGACTATACTCCAGGAGACCCAGTACTTC. Residues: CASSSGTILQETQYF. This chain uses TRBV5-1 with TRBJ2-5; 7 nucleotides agree with TRBD2. This CDR3 is 15 amino acids long. Germline V gene data show CDR1 as SGHRS and CDR2 as YFSETQ. After removal of 3 bases from V and 5 bases from J, the junction contained 10 bases not matched to a gene.

The genes are TRBV9 and TRBJ2-3; D uncertain. Germline V gene sequence: CDR1 SGDLS, CDR2 YYNGEE. Trimming cost V 4 bases and J 3 bases, with 6 bases left between them. The CDR3 loop spans 12 amino acids. In nucleotides, the CDR3 is TGTGCCAGCAGCCTCCTTACAGATACGCAGTATTTT. As protein: CASSLLTDTQYF.

V is TRBV7-2 and J is TRBJ2-7; 8 bases align to TRBD2. The CDR3 consists of 15 residues. Trimming removed 4 bases from V and 1 base from J; junction bases left unmatched: 6. CDR1 SGHTA and CDR2 FQGNSA come from the germline V gene. This CDR3 is CASSWSGGHSYEQYF. CDR3 DNA sequence: TGTGCCAGCAGCTGGAGCGGGGGACATTCCTACGAGCAGTACTTC. Together with reference TRBV7-2 and TRBJ2-7, the CDR3 gives the full variable domain: GAGVSQSPSNKVTEKGKDVELRCDPISGHTALYWYRQSLGQGLEFLIYFQGNSAPDKSGLPSDRFSAERTGGSVSTLTIQRTQQEDSAVYLCASSWSGGHSYEQYFGPGTRLTVT.

This chain uses TRBV4-3 with TRBJ2-7; TRBD2 agrees at 14 bases. The V gene end was trimmed by 0 bases and the J gene end by 2 bases; junction bases not matched to a gene: 6. In germline, CDR1 is LGHNA, CDR2 YSLEER. The CDR3 is 18 residues long. The CDR3 region is CASSQDPGLAGAPYEQYF. The CDR3 DNA is TGCGCCAGCAGCCAAGACCCGGGACTAGCGGGGGCGCCCTACGAGCAGTACTTC.

V and J are TRBV4-3 and TRBJ2-3, with D possibly matching TRBD2 (5 bases). The CDR3 sequence is 16 residues long. Germline CDR1 LGHNA, CDR2 YSLEER. The germline V and J ends were trimmed by 0 bases and 9 bases, with 19 bases remaining between them. The CDR3 sequence is CASSQDLGGRLVTQYF. CDR3 in DNA: TGCGCCAGCAGCCAAGATCTTGGCGGGCGCTTGGTGACGCAGTATTTT.

V is TRBV29-1 and J is TRBJ2-5, with a possible D match to TRBD2 (5 bases). Germline CDR1 SQVTM, CDR2 ANQGSEA. The CDR3 is 11 amino acids. V lost 3 bases, J lost 5 bases, and 7 bases lay in between. DNA of the CDR3: TGCAGCGTTGAGGGCGGGGAGACCCAGTACTTC. Amino acid sequence: CSVEGGETQYF.

The chain combines TRBV4-3 with TRBJ1-4; D is unclear. Germline V CDR1 and CDR2: LGHNA, YSLEER. The CDR3 length is 15 residues. V lost 3 bases and J lost 7, with 15 bases in between. CDR3 residues: CASSHEPRIGEKLFF. CDR3 coding DNA: TGCGCCAGCAGCCATGAACCGAGGATTGGTGAAAAACTGTTTTTT.

The genes are TRBV18 and TRBJ1-3; D remains ambiguous. With 2 bases removed from V and 8 bases from J, the gap between germline ends came to 10 bases. Germline loops: CDR1 KGHSH, CDR2 LQKENI. The length of the CDR3 is 13 residues. The CDR3 DNA is TGTGCCAGCTCACCATTTTTGCGAGACACCATATATTTT. Protein product: CASSPFLRDTIYF.